The clone carrying this T cell receptor (beta chain) was picked up many times. Its target is not known. Regions amplified from RNA transcripts were the TCR beta CDR3 regions. The primer set for the first-round RT-PCR of the TCR CDR3 was HTBI. Each CDR3 protein gets one entry after TCRdb re-called the multiplex PCR reads with MiXCR. This table has 550,000 to 700,000 distinct CDR3 sequences, more than 45% appearing once. Germline CDR1 reads MGHRA; CDR2 reads YSYEKL. V trimming: 5 bases; J trimming: 2 bases; junction bases outside the gene matches: 8. This CDR3 region has 15 residues. This sample was included in a study of T cells in Graves' hyperthyroidism and ophthalmopathy. Study outcomes and limitations: In the blood, most expanded thyroid clonotypes above 0.001 appeared as well.

The source of this sequence is an adult woman with Graves' disease, either hyperthyroidism or ophthalmopathy (not recorded which). Material for sequencing was peripheral blood or thyroid tissue (not recorded which). The gene calls are TRBV4-1 and TRBJ2-5; 7 nucleotides match TRBD1. CDR3 amino acids: CASSFRDRWQETQYF. The CDR3 DNA follows: TGCGCCAGCAGCTTCCGGGACAGATGGCAAGAGACCCAGTACTTC.